This passage covers 32 T cell receptor beta chains from one sample sequenced in a study of blood T cells in healthy people across ages. A second about 6 to 11 cycle PCR used barcoded and J-beta primers. Each CDR3 protein is one row after TCRdb ran MiXCR on the 5' RACE reads. The sample holds about 1.8 million distinct CDR3 sequences, around 48% seen once. The sequencing sample was made of blood. The source of these receptors is a woman between 40 and 55 years old in good health.

This clonotype was observed a few times. This chain uses TRBV28 with TRBJ2-1; D is unclear. Germline V gives CDR1 MDHEN, CDR2 SYDVKM. CDR3 length: 12 amino acids. The V end was cut by 4 bases, the J end by 10 bases, with 11 bases between. The CDR3: CASSSGSREQFF. Here the CDR3 DNA reads TGTGCCAGCAGTTCCGGCTCTCGCGAGCAGTTCTTC.

V and J are TRBV6-2 or TRBV6-3 and TRBJ2-1, with 7 bases aligning to TRBD2. J lost 5 bases, V lost 3 bases, and 10 bases had no gene match. Germline CDR1 is MNHEY and CDR2 is SVGEGT. The CDR3 consists of 16 residues. CDR3 nucleotides: TGTGCCAGCAGTTATCACCGGGACTACCCTAACAATGAGCAGTTCTTC. This gives the protein CASSYHRDYPNNEQFF.

Note on this clonotype: One end of the junction does not line up with germline, which may come from a read error. The chain links TRBV7-7 to TRBJ2-1; 11 nucleotides align to TRBD2. The tail of the sequence fits TRBJ2-7 better, so the J call may be wrong. CDR1 is SSHAT, CDR2 FNYEAQ, per germline (reference sequence). The CDR3 spans 18 residues. The DNA for the CDR3 is TGTGCTAGCAGCCGGACGACTAGCGGGGAGACTTCCTACAATGAGCAGTACTTC. It encodes CASSRTTSGETSYNEQYF.

This clonotype has a handful of counts. The chain joins TRBV5-5 to TRBJ1-1, with D perhaps TRBD1 (5 bases). CDR1 and CDR2 from the germline V gene are SGHKS and YYEKEE (reference sequence). The CDR3 consists of 14 residues. The V and J ends lost 1 base and 2 bases respectively, with 9 bases between them. CDR3 region: CASSLWGTNTEAFF. CDR3 in DNA: TGTGCCAGCAGCTTGTGGGGGACCAACACTGAAGCTTTCTTT.

Concerning this clonotype itself: A much larger clone differs by one base, so this may be a read error. The rearrangement joins TRBV29-1 to TRBJ1-2; TRBD1 is a possible D gene (5 bases). Germline CDR1 SQVTM, CDR2 ANQGSEA. CDR3 length: 11 residues. CDR3 region: CSGETGYGYTF. CDR3 in DNA: TGCAGCGGTGAAACAGGCTATGGCTACACCTTC. Together with reference TRBV29-1 and TRBJ1-2, the CDR3 gives the full variable domain: SAVISQKPSRDICQRGTSLTIQCQVDSQVTMMFWYRQQPGQSLTLIATANQGSEATYESGFVIDKFPISRPNLTFSTLTVSNMSPEDSSIYLCSGETGYGYTFGSGTRLTVV.

This clonotype has only one observation. The chain has TRBV5-1 and TRBJ1-1; 10 bases line up with TRBD1. There are 17 residues in the CDR3. V dropped 5 bases and J dropped 0; count of bases not matched to a gene: 10. CDR1 and CDR2 (germline): SGHRS, YFSETQ. The CDR3 nucleotides are TGCGCCAGCAGTCTTGGGACAGGGGCCCTAATGAACACTGAAGCTTTCTTT. Protein product: CASSLGTGALMNTEAFF.

The J gene is TRBJ2-2, the V gene TRBV12-3 or TRBV12-4; D remains unclear. The CDR3 consists of 13 residues. The V end lost 6 bases, the J end lost 11 bases, and 16 bases lay between the germline ends. Written as DNA, the CDR3 is TGTGCCAGCAGCACGGACCTTTTACGTGAGCTGTTTTTT. It codes for CASSTDLLRELFF.

V and J are TRBV4-1 and TRBJ2-3, with D tentatively TRBD1 (6 bases). The germline CDR1 and CDR2 sequences are MGHRA and YSYEKL. CDR3 size: 15 residues. Trimming stripped 3 bases from V and 2 bases from J, with 12 bases between. The CDR3 nucleotides are TGCGCCAGCAGCCAGCTGGGACAAAACACAGATACGCAGTATTTT. It is translated as CASSQLGQNTDTQYF.

This clonotype was seen once. The junction departs from germline at one end; a sequencing error may be responsible. The chain employs TRBV3-1 and TRBJ2-7; TRBD1 might be the D (6 bases). The CDR3 spans 16 residues. The germline gives CDR1 LGHDT, CDR2 YNNKEL (reference sequence). The CDR3 protein is CASGQEATGSPYEQYF. CDR3 sequence (DNA): TGTGCCAGCGGCCAAGAAGCGACAGGAAGCCCCTACGAGCAGTACTTC.

The sample holds a few counts of this clonotype. The rearrangement links TRBV5-5 to TRBJ2-2, with 8 bases fitting TRBD1. Germline V lookup: CDR1 SGHKS, CDR2 YYEKEE (reference sequence). Trimming removed 4 bases from V and 1 base from J; junction bases left unmatched: 3. This CDR3 is 15 amino acids long. The CDR3 DNA reads TGTGCCAGCAGCCGGGACAGGAGGAACACCGGGGAGCTGTTTTTT. It encodes CASSRDRRNTGELFF.

This clonotype was seen a few times. The rearrangement links TRBV28 to TRBJ2-1, with D tentatively TRBD1 (5 bases). Germline V gene lookup returns CDR1 MDHEN and CDR2 SYDVKM. The CDR3 loop spans 16 amino acids. With 3 bases removed from V and 0 bases from J, the gap between germline ends came to 12 bases. The CDR3 reads CASSLADTGSYNEQFF. As DNA, the CDR3 is TGTGCCAGCAGTTTGGCGGACACCGGCTCCTACAATGAGCAGTTCTTC.

The chain links TRBV20-1 to TRBJ1-5; D is ambiguous. The CDR3 loop spans 14 amino acids. The germline V gene has CDR1 DFQATT and CDR2 SNEGSKA (reference sequence). Trimming stripped 3 bases from V and 0 bases from J, with 9 bases between. The CDR3 region has the DNA TGCAGTGCTAGTGCAGACCATAGCAATCAGCCCCAGCATTTT. It is translated as CSASADHSNQPQHF.

The J gene is TRBJ2-7, the V gene TRBV9; weak D call: TRBD2 (5 bases). The V end lost 0 bases, the J end lost 6 bases, and 13 bases lay between the germline ends. This CDR3 spans 14 amino acids. Germline CDR1 SGDLS, CDR2 YYNGEE. The CDR3 spells CASSVVRAAGEQYF. The CDR3 region has the DNA TGTGCCAGCAGCGTAGTGAGGGCGGCGGGCGAGCAGTACTTC.

The chain employs TRBV7-3 and TRBJ2-1, with TRBD1 matching 7 bases. In germline, CDR1 is SGHTA, CDR2 FQGTGA. CDR3 length: 13 amino acids. The V segment lost 5 bases and the J segment 6 bases; nucleotides outside the gene matches: 4. CDR3 nucleotide sequence: TGTGCCAGCAGCGTAGACAGGGCCAATGAGCAGTTCTTC. Translating gives CASSVDRANEQFF.

In this sample, this clonotype turned up a few times. This chain links TRBV7-9 with TRBJ2-5; D unclear. Germline V gene lookup returns CDR1 SEHNR and CDR2 FQNEAQ (reference sequence). CDR3 length equals 13 residues. Trimming pared 5 bases from V and 5 bases from J, leaving 12 bases between. CDR3 in amino acids: CASSVGSPETQYF. In DNA, the CDR3 is TGTGCCAGCAGCGTCGGAAGTCCGGAGACCCAGTACTTC.

V gene TRBV6-5 combines with J gene TRBJ2-7; D gene uncertain. Trimming left V 5 bases short and J 2 bases short, with 13 bases between. The CDR3 is 14 amino acids. Germline V gives CDR1 MNHEY, CDR2 SVGAGI. The CDR3 DNA reads TGTGCCAGCAGTCCCTCCCCCGGACCCTACGAGCAGTACTTC. This sequence encodes CASSPSPGPYEQYF.

As for this clonotype: At one boundary the junction diverges from the germline segment, which might be a read error. The genes are TRBV12-3 or TRBV12-4 and TRBJ2-7, with 12 bases that match TRBD2. This CDR3 has 18 residues. CDR3 loop: CASSFVLAGGSGSCEQYF. DNA for the CDR3: TGTGCCAGCAGTTTCGTGCTAGCGGGGGGGAGTGGCTCCTGCGAGCAGTACTTC.

The chain is built from TRBV5-6 and TRBJ2-7; 9 positions agree with TRBD1. The J call is uncertain, as TRBJ2-5 better fits the DNA end. CDR1 is SGHDT and CDR2 is YYEEEE in the germline V gene. The CDR3 has 13 residues. Written as DNA, the CDR3 is TGTGCCGGCAATGAGGACAGGGGTGAGACCCAGTACTTC. Translating it yields CAGNEDRGETQYF.

This chain joins TRBV7-9 and TRBJ1-2, with 7 bases that match TRBD1. Germline loops: CDR1 SEHNR, CDR2 FQNEAQ (reference sequence). The CDR3 has 14 residues. J was trimmed by 2 bases and V by 7 bases; bases with no gene match: 7. The CDR3 nucleotides are TGTGCCAGCATCAAGGGGGCGGCGAACTATGGCTACACCTTC. Protein sequence: CASIKGAANYGYTF.

This clonotype was counted a few times. This chain uses TRBV11-2 with TRBJ2-5; TRBD2 matches at 10 bases. Germline assignment: CDR1 SGHAT and CDR2 FQNNGV. CDR3 length: 17 residues. Trimming cost V 4 bases and J 6 bases; bases outside gene matches: 14. The CDR3 reads CASSSPAVAGGGKTQYF. CDR3 nucleotides: TGTGCCAGCAGCTCTCCTGCGGTAGCGGGGGGCGGTAAGACCCAGTACTTC.

This clonotype was seen only a few times. The chain links TRBV28 to TRBJ2-7; D is unresolved. V was cut by 5 bases and J by 9 bases, with 20 bases left in between. The CDR3 runs to 14 residues. Germline CDR1 MDHEN, CDR2 SYDVKM. CDR3 residues: CASSPPPTGDGQYF. CDR3 sequence (DNA): TGTGCCAGCAGTCCCCCTCCGACGGGCGACGGGCAGTACTTC.

The V call is TRBV5-1, the J call TRBJ2-1; 10 nucleotides line up with TRBD2. The J call is doubtful: the DNA matches TRBJ2-7 better. Germline V gene lookup returns CDR1 SGHRS and CDR2 YFSETQ. CDR3 length: 19 amino acids. The chain's CDR3 is CASSLRLAGARSSYNEQYF. Written as DNA, the CDR3 is TGCGCCAGCAGCTTGAGGCTAGCGGGGGCCCGGAGCTCCTACAATGAGCAGTACTTC.

V usage is TRBV19 and J usage is TRBJ2-3; D is uncertain. CDR1 is LNHDA and CDR2 is SQIVND in the germline V gene (reference sequence). V lost 7 bases to trimming and J lost 1 base, with 9 bases between them. The CDR3 runs to 13 residues. In nucleotides, the CDR3 is TGTGCCAGTAATTTCCAGGGCACAGATACGCAGTATTTT. Translated: CASNFQGTDTQYF.

This clonotype was seen many times. The chain combines TRBV27 with TRBJ2-1, with D perhaps given as TRBD1 or TRBD2 (5 bases each). V was cut by 4 bases and J by 7 bases, with 8 bases left in between. This CDR3 region has 12 residues. Germline-derived CDR1 and CDR2 are MNHEY and SMNVEV (reference sequence). The CDR3 DNA follows: TGTGCCAGCAGTTCCGGGGCGAATGAGCAGTTCTTC. Translation gives CASSSGANEQFF.

This clonotype appeared a few times. V gene TRBV6-6 combines with J gene TRBJ2-5, with D perhaps matching TRBD1 or TRBD2 (5 bases each). Trimming stripped 4 bases from V and 6 bases from J, with 15 bases between. This CDR3 contains 14 residues. Germline V lookup: CDR1 MNHNY, CDR2 SVGAGI (reference sequence). CDR3 sequence (DNA): TGTGCCAGCAGTTCGGGGCCCGAGGTACAGACCCAGTACTTC. This codes for CASSSGPEVQTQYF.

This clonotype was detected a few times. This rearrangement joins TRBV11-1 to TRBJ2-5; TRBD2 aligns across 8 bases. V lost 5 bases, J lost 11 bases, and 13 bases stayed unmatched. The CDR3 sequence is 14 residues long. The germline V gene has CDR1 SGHAT and CDR2 FQDESV (reference sequence). CDR3: CASSRHGGAREQYF. The CDR3 DNA reads as TGTGCCAGCAGCCGACACGGGGGGGCACGGGAGCAGTACTTC.

CDR3 nucleotides: TGTGCCAGCAGTGACTGGACGGCTAACTATGGCTACACCTTC. Translating gives CASSDWTANYGYTF. The V and J genes are TRBV2 and TRBJ1-2; D is unclear. Germline CDR1 is SNHLY and CDR2 is FYNNEI. This CDR3 has 14 amino acids. Deletions cut 3 bases from V and 0 bases from J, with 8 bases between.

The V gene is TRBV4-3, the J gene TRBJ2-5; weak D call: TRBD2 (6 bases). The tail of the sequence fits TRBJ2-7 better, so the J call may be wrong. CDR3 length: 13 amino acids. Germline CDR1 LGHNA, CDR2 YSLEER. This chain's CDR3 is CASSQERLGEQYF. For the CDR3, the DNA is TGCGCCAGCAGCCAAGAAAGACTAGGCGAGCAGTACTTC.

This clonotype was detected a few times. The V and J genes are TRBV20-1 and TRBJ2-4; 9 bases agree with TRBD1. CDR1 and CDR2 from the germline V gene are DFQATT and SNEGSKA (reference sequence). CDR3 length: 17 residues. With V trimmed by 5 bases and J by 2 bases, 13 bases remained unmatched. The CDR3 sequence is CSASSDRGARSKNIQYF. CDR3 sequence (DNA): TGCAGTGCTTCCTCGGACAGGGGCGCGAGATCCAAAAACATTCAGTACTTC.

This chain uses TRBV4-3 with TRBJ2-3, with D perhaps TRBD1 (6 bases). The CDR3 has 15 residues. Germline CDR1 and CDR2: LGHNA and YSLEER. The V end lost 4 bases, the J end lost 4 bases, and 15 bases lay between the germline ends. CDR3 amino acids: CASSPQEGVPDTQYF. The CDR3 DNA reads as TGCGCCAGCAGCCCCCAAGAGGGGGTCCCAGATACGCAGTATTTT.

This clonotype was detected only a few times. The V call is TRBV20-1, the J call TRBJ1-2, with TRBD1 as a possible D gene (6 bases). V was pared by 0 bases and J by 3 bases, with 20 bases between. This CDR3 spans 17 amino acids. Germline loops: CDR1 DFQATT, CDR2 SNEGSKA (reference sequence). Here the CDR3 DNA reads TGCAGTGCTAGAGATCGGGGGCGGAGGGGCCCCGACTATGGCTACACCTTC. It codes for CSARDRGRRGPDYGYTF.

This clonotype was counted only a few times. The chain carries TRBV25-1 and TRBJ2-5; 10 bases match TRBD1. TRBJ2-7 matches the DNA end more closely, so the J call is doubtful. The CDR3 totals 13 residues. Germline CDR1 reads MGHDK; CDR2 reads SYGVNS. CDR3 in DNA: TGTGCCAGCAGTGTGACAGGGGGCCACGAGCAGTACTTC. Residues: CASSVTGGHEQYF.